Listed below are T cell receptor beta chains from one sample, sequenced in a study of cytomegalovirus exposure and HLA in healthy donors. Clones were read by immunoSEQ multiplex PCR, and TCRdb kept only the in-frame ones, dropping some. This sample carries about 38,000 clones, 86% of them seen once, and the ten largest clones take approximately 10%. The sequencing input was PBMCs. Receptors originate from a woman in her thirties or forties in good health and CMV-seropositive. The CDR3 runs from the conserved cysteine through the conserved F or W. D genes are given only for firm matches. For some rows the clone size is stated as once, few or many, or as a class when expanded; others skip it.

>TRBD2|TRBV5-1|TRBJ2-5|.
CASSWTSGGSETQYF
TGCGCCAGCAGCTGGACTAGCGGTGGGTCTGAGACCCAGTACTTC
>TRBD1|TRBV18|TRBJ1-2|once
CASSGQGPNYGYTF
TGTGCCAGCTCAGGACAGGGCCCGAACTATGGCTACACCTTC
>.|TRBV4-2|TRBJ2-2|.
CASSQGVEGVGELFF
TGTGCCAGCAGCCAAGGTGTGGAGGGCGTCGGGGAGCTGTTTTTT
>.|TRBV2|TRBJ1-2|.
CASNRAEGYTF
TGTGCCAGCAATCGTGCGGAGGGCTACACCTTC
>.|TRBV2|TRBJ2-7|.
CAIPGVGEQYF
TGTGCCATCCCGGGGGTCGGGGAGCAGTACTTC
>.|TRBV30|TRBJ1-1|.
CAWRAQGVTEAFF
TGTGCCTGGAGAGCGCAGGGTGTCACTGAAGCTTTCTTT
>.|TRBV2|TRBJ1-1|.
CASSPPNRENTEAFF
TGTGCCAGCAGCCCCCCTAACAGGGAGAACACTGAAGCTTTCTTT
>TRBD1|TRBV4-3|TRBJ2-7|.
CASSHSNRGSYEQYF
TGCGCCAGCAGCCACAGTAACAGGGGATCTTACGAGCAGTACTTC
>.|TRBV4-3|TRBJ2-5|once
CASSQEEGAWETQYF
TGCGCCAGCAGCCAAGAGGAGGGGGCTTGGGAGACCCAGTACTTC
>TRBD1|TRBV19|TRBJ1-1|.
CASSRDSSATQATEAFF
TGTGCCAGTAGTAGGGACAGTTCGGCCACGCAGGCCACTGAAGCTTTCTTT
>TRBD1|TRBV6-4|TRBJ1-3|.
CASSLTGRSRNTIYF
TGTGCCAGCAGTCTGACAGGGAGGTCTCGAAACACCATATATTTT
>TRBD2|TRBV7-2|TRBJ2-3|.
CASSLVFSGGASTDTQYF
TGTGCCAGCAGCTTAGTTTTTAGCGGGGGGGCTAGCACAGATACGCAGTATTTT
>.|TRBV6-5|TRBJ1-6|.
CASSITDNSPLHF
TGTGCCAGCAGTATCACAGATAATTCACCCCTCCACTTT
>.|TRBV7-8|TRBJ1-1|.
CASSLFGRNAFF
TGTGCCAGCAGCTTATTCGGCAGGAATGCTTTCTTT
>.|TRBV7-2|TRBJ2-2|.
CASSAGLYTGELFF
TGTGCCAGCAGCGCTGGACTGTACACCGGGGAGCTGTTTTTT
>.|TRBV13|TRBJ2-1|.
CASSPGLTRGNEQFF
TGTGCCAGCAGCCCGGGACTTACGCGGGGCAATGAGCAGTTCTTC
>TRBD2|TRBV5-4|TRBJ2-1|.
CASSLSSGSYNEQFF
TGTGCCAGCAGCTTGAGTAGCGGGAGCTACAATGAGCAGTTCTTC
>TRBD1|TRBV27|TRBJ1-1|.
CASSPGQILNTEAFF
TGTGCCAGCAGTCCGGGACAGATATTGAACACTGAAGCTTTCTTT
>.|TRBV11-2|TRBJ1-2|.
CASSLVSGISYGYTF
TGTGCCAGCAGCTTAGTGTCAGGGATCTCCTATGGCTACACCTTC
>.|TRBV7-2|TRBJ1-1|.
CASSSDWSEAFF
TGTGCCAGCAGCTCGGATTGGAGTGAAGCTTTCTTT
>.|TRBV7-9|TRBJ2-7|.
CASSLVGQCEQYF
TGTGCCAGCAGCTTAGTGGGGCAGTGCGAGCAGTACTTC
>.|TRBV11-2|TRBJ2-7|.
CASSLAGTPREQYF
TGTGCCAGCAGCTTAGCTGGGACACCCCGCGAGCAGTACTTC
>.|TRBV4-1|TRBJ2-1|.
CASREKGGYNEQFF
TGCGCCAGCAGGGAGAAGGGCGGGTACAATGAGCAGTTCTTC
>.|TRBV27|TRBJ2-7|.
CASSFLGQVFAEQYF
TGTGCCAGCAGTTTTTTGGGACAAGTCTTCGCCGAGCAGTACTTC
>.|TRBV6-5|TRBJ1-4|.
CASKRERGGEKLFF
TGTGCCAGCAAAAGGGAGAGGGGAGGTGAAAAACTGTTTTTT
>.|TRBV4-1|TRBJ2-3|.
CASSQETSSRATDTQYF
TGCGCCAGCAGCCAAGAAACGTCAAGCCGAGCCACAGATACGCAGTATTTT
>.|TRBV5-1|TRBJ2-6|.
CASSPGHTSSGANVLTF
TGCGCCAGCAGCCCGGGACACACCAGCTCTGGGGCCAACGTCCTGACTTTC
>TRBD1|TRBV7-2|TRBJ1-1|.
CATSFDRATGTEAFF
TGTGCCACCTCATTTGACAGGGCCACGGGCACTGAAGCTTTCTTT
>TRBD1|TRBV7-3|TRBJ1-2|.
CASSSTGAGGYTF
TGTGCCAGCAGCTCGACAGGGGCCGGTGGCTACACCTTC
>.|TRBV28|TRBJ1-5|.
CASWGGYSNQPQHF
TGTGCCAGCTGGGGGGGATATAGCAATCAGCCCCAGCATTTT
>.|TRBV6-5|TRBJ1-4|.
CASMAGWEKLFF
TGTGCCAGCATGGCAGGGTGGGAAAAACTGTTTTTT
>TRBD2|TRBV5-4|TRBJ2-3|.
CASSSPGLASTDTQYF
TGTGCCAGCAGCAGCCCGGGACTAGCGAGCACAGATACGCAGTATTTT
>TRBD2|TRBV19|TRBJ2-3|.
CASSRSGGEADTQYF
TGTGCCAGTAGTCGCAGCGGGGGGGAAGCAGATACGCAGTATTTT
>TRBD2|TRBV4-1|TRBJ2-1|.
CASSQGRAPADYNEQFF
TGCGCCAGCAGCCAGGGGAGGGCCCCGGCGGACTACAATGAGCAGTTCTTC
>TRBD2|TRBV7-3|TRBJ2-1|.
CASSLNQRGVEQFF
TGTGCCAGCAGCTTGAACCAGCGGGGGGTAGAGCAGTTCTTC
>.|TRBV5-4|TRBJ2-5|.
CASSSPGGQETQYF
TGTGCCAGCAGCTCCCCCGGGGGACAAGAGACCCAGTACTTC
>TRBD1|TRBV30|TRBJ1-5|.
CAWSGGQNQPQHF
TGTGCCTGGAGTGGGGGACAGAATCAGCCCCAGCATTTT
>.|TRBV19|TRBJ2-7|.
CASSSRTASYEQYF
TGTGCCAGTAGTTCACGGACAGCCTCCTACGAGCAGTACTTC
>.|TRBV2|TRBJ2-1|.
CASSEAQGPNEQFF
TGTGCCAGCAGCGAGGCCCAGGGTCCGAATGAGCAGTTCTTC
>.|TRBV7-9|TRBJ1-1|.
CASSPHLTGSEAFF
TGTGCCAGCAGCCCGCATCTAACAGGGAGTGAAGCTTTCTTT
>TRBD2|TRBV7-2|TRBJ2-7|.
CASSWVSGGSYEQYF
TGTGCCAGCAGCTGGGTTAGCGGGGGGTCCTACGAGCAGTACTTC
>TRBD1|TRBV6-6|TRBJ1-1|.
CASSLDRGDEAFF
TGTGCCAGCAGTTTGGACAGGGGCGATGAAGCTTTCTTT